This T cell receptor (beta chain) was identified in a study of immune cell composition in non-small cell lung cancer. The CDR3 runs 14 residues. Normal lung was taken at the farthest possible site, at least 3 cm from tumour. Template was genomic DNA from frozen, unsorted single-cell suspensions. Turning to this clone: Its antigen is undetermined.

Findings and caveats of the study: Tumour TCR-beta clonality showed no significant link to smoking pack-years. Adenocarcinomas with higher top tumour-associated clone frequency had more reactive TILs.

The protocol was immunoSEQ multiplex PCR, while the TCRdb copy is restricted to in-frame clones and leaves out a portion. The sample shows roughly 8,100 clones, about 68% of them seen only once. The chain employs TRBV12-2 and TRBJ1-1; TRBD1 is the table's D call, not checked against the DNA. TRBV12-2 is termed a pseudogene. The sequence derives from a human donor with non-small cell lung cancer. Material for sequencing was non-adjacent lung tissue. The CDR3 coding sequence is TGTGCAAGTCGCCCGGACAGGGGGGGCACTGAAGCTTTCTTT. This sequence encodes CASRPDRGGTEAFF.